The source of this T cell receptor beta chain is a study of cytomegalovirus exposure and HLA in healthy donors. Whole-study results and caveats: Analysis performed later found under 20,000 TCR beta sequences associated with HLA alleles at 0.05 false discovery rate.

On this clone: Its antigen is unidentified.

The CDR3 is made up of 15 amino acids. V was cut by 1 base and J by 6 bases, with 13 bases left in between. Per germline, CDR1 MNHNS and CDR2 SASEGT. It was with 60 Vbeta and 13 Jbeta primers that the PCR ran. The method was immunoSEQ multiplex PCR; TCRdb's version includes in-frame clones alone and lacks a portion of them. This table has fewer than 150,000 clones, 76% appearing once. The V call is TRBV6-1, the J call TRBJ2-1, with a weak D call TRBD2 (7 bases). The sequenced sample was PBMCs. The TCR was taken from a man aged 35 to 55 in good health and CMV-seronegative. In DNA, the CDR3 is TGTGCCAGCAGTGAAGGGGGGGGCGCAGGCAATGAGCAGTTCTTC. Encoded protein: CASSEGGGAGNEQFF.